This record looks at one T cell receptor (beta chain) sequence and its context. Its antigen is unknown. The germline V and J ends were trimmed by 2 bases and 7 bases, with 8 bases remaining between them. CDR1 is MNHEY, CDR2 SVGAGI, per germline. The CDR3 runs to 12 residues. The data were produced by immunoSEQ multiplex PCR, yet TCRdb's version contains in-frame clones alone and is incomplete. This repertoire shows about 2,300 clones, 70% to 80% found once; its top ten account for about 14%. This entry belongs to a study of coeliac disease. The study's findings and limits: Largely private TRB repertoires meant most sequences were sample-unique. Intraepithelial and lamina propria fractions were not highly pure, so cross-contamination was possible. The authors judged this method unsuitable for unbiased gliadin-specific T cell detection.

The sequencing sample was made of lymphocytes from the gut lamina propria. This receptor was identified in a human donor without celiac disease. The chain combines TRBV6-5 with TRBJ1-1; D remains unclear. CDR3 loop: CASSYKRGEAFF. The CDR3 DNA follows: TGTGCCAGCAGTTACAAGCGGGGTGAAGCTTTCTTT.